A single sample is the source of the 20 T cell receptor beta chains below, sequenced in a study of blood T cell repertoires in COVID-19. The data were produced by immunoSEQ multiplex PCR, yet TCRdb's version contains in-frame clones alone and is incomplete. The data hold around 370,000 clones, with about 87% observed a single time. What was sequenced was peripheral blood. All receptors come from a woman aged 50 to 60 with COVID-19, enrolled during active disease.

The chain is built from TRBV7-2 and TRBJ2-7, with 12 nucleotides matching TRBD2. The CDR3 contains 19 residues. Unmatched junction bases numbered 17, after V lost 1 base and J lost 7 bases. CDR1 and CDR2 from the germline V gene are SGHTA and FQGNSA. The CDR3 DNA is TGTGCCAGCAGCTTAGTTGGGGGCTCAGGACTAGCGGGAACGGGGGAGCAGTACTTC. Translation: CASSLVGGSGLAGTGEQYF. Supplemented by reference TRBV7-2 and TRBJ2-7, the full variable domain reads GAGVSQSPSNKVTEKGKDVELRCDPISGHTALYWYRQSLGQGLEFLIYFQGNSAPDKSGLPSDRFSAERTGGSVSTLTIQRTQQEDSAVYLCASSLVGGSGLAGTGEQYFGPGTRLTVT.

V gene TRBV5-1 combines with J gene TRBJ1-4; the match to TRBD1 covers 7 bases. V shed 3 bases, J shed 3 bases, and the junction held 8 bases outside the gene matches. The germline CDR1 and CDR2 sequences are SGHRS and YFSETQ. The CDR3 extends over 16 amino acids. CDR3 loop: CASSSGRGRSNEKLFF. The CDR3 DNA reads TGCGCCAGCAGCTCCGGCAGGGGGAGGTCTAATGAAAAACTGTTTTTT. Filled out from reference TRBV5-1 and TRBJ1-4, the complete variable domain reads KAGVTQTPRYLIKTRGQQVTLSCSPISGHRSVSWYQQTPGQGLQFLFEYFSETQRNKGNFPGRFSGRQFSNSRSEMNVSTLELGDSALYLCASSSGRGRSNEKLFFGSGTQLSVL.

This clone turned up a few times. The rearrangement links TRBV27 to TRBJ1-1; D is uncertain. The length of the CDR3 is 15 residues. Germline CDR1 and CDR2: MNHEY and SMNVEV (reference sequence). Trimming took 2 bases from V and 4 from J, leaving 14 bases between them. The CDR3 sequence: CASSLGSGSITEAFF. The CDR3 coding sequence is TGTGCCAGCAGTTTAGGGAGTGGGTCGATCACTGAAGCTTTCTTT.

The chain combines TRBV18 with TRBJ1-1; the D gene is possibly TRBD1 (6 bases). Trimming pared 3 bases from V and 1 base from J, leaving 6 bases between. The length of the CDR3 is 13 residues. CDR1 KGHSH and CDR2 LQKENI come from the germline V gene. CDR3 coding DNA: TGTGCCAGCTCACCGACAGGGAACACTGAAGCTTTCTTT. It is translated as CASSPTGNTEAFF.

CDR3 amino acids: CASSAGINTGELFF. The CDR3, as DNA: TGTGCCAGCTCAGCGGGAATCAACACCGGGGAGCTGTTTTTT. This chain uses TRBV18 with TRBJ2-2, with TRBD2 as a possible D gene (6 bases). This CDR3 contains 14 residues. CDR1 and CDR2 from the germline V gene are KGHSH and LQKENI. The ends were cut back, 5 bases at V and 2 bases at J, with 9 bases in the middle.

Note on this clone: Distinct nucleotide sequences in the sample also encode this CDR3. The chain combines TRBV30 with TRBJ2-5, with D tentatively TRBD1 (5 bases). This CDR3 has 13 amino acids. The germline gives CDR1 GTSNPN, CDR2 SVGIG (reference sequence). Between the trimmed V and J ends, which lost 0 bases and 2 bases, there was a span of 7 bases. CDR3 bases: TGTGCCTGGAGTGTACAGGTTCAAGAGACCCAGTACTTC. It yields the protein CAWSVQVQETQYF.

This chain's CDR3 is CASTRVGGGVYEQYF. CDR3 sequence (DNA): TGTGCCAGCACCCGGGTGGGCGGAGGCGTATACGAGCAGTACTTC. The gene calls are TRBV7-9 and TRBJ2-7, with a tentative D call TRBD2 (5 bases). This CDR3 region has 15 residues. V gave up 7 bases and J gave up 4 bases, with 20 bases separating them. CDR1 is SEHNR and CDR2 is FQNEAQ in the germline V gene (reference sequence).

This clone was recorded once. CDR3 in amino acids: CASSSRGQGGYGYTF. The CDR3 bases are TGTGCCAGCAGCTCTCGGGGACAGGGAGGCTATGGCTACACCTTC. The chain recombines TRBV3-1 (or the pseudogene TRBV3-2) with TRBJ1-2, with 9 bases aligning to TRBD1. The CDR3 spans 15 residues. Germline V gene sequence: CDR1 LGHDT, CDR2 YNNKEL (reference sequence). The junction had 8 bases not matched to a gene; V was cut back by 5 bases and J by 4 bases.

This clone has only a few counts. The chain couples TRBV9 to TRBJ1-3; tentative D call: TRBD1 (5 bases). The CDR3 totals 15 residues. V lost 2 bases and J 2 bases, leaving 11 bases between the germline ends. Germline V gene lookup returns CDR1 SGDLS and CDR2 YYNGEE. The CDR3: CASSVMWGAGNTIYF. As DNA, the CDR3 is TGTGCCAGCAGCGTCATGTGGGGGGCTGGAAACACCATATATTTT.

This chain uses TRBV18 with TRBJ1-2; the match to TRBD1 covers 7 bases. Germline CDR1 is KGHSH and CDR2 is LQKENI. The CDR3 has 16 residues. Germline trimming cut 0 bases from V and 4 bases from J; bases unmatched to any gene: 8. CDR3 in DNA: TGTGCCAGCTCACCACCGACGACAGGGTTGGTCTATGGCTACACCTTC. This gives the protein CASSPPTTGLVYGYTF. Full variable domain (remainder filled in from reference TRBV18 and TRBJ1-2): NAGVMQNPRHLVRRRGQEARLRCSPMKGHSHVYWYRQLPEEGLKFMVYLQKENIIDESGMPKERFSAEFPKEGPSILRIQQVVRGDSAAYFCASSPPTTGLVYGYTFGSGTRLTVV.

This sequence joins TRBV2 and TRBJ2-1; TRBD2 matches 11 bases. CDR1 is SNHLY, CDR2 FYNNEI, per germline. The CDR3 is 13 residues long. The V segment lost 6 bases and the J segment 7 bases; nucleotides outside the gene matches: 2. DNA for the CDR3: TGTGCCAGCAGGGGACTAGCGGCAAATGAGCAGTTCTTC. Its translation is CASRGLAANEQFF.

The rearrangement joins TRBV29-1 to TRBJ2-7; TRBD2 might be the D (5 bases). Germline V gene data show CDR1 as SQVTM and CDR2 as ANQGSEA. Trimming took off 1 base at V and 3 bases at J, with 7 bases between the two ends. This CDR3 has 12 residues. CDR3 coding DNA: TGCAGCGTTGAAGGACTAAGCTACGAGCAGTACTTC. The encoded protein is CSVEGLSYEQYF.

The CDR3 bases are TGTGCCAGTAGTATGGGGAGGGAACTTCCTGGAAACACCATATATTTT. Translated: CASSMGRELPGNTIYF. The rearrangement joins TRBV19 to TRBJ1-3; D ambiguous. Germline CDR1 reads LNHDA; CDR2 reads SQIVND (reference sequence). The CDR3 covers 16 residues. Trimming removed 3 bases at V and 2 bases at J, with 14 bases between.

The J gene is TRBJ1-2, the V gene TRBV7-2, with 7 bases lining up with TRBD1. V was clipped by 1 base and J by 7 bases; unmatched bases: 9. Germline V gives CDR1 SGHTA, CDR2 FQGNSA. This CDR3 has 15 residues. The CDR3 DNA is TGTGCCAGCAGCTTAGGGGCGGCAGGGGGTTCTGGCTACACCTTC. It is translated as CASSLGAAGGSGYTF.

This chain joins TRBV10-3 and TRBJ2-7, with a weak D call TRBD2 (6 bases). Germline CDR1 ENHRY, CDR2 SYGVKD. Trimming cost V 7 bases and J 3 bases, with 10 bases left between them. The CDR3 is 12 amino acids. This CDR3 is CAIMGGDYEQYF. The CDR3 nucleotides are TGTGCCATCATGGGCGGGGACTACGAGCAGTACTTC.

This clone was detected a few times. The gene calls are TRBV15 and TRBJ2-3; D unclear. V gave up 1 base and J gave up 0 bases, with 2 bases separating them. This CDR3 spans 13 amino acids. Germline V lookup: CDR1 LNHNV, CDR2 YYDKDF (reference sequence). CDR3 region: CATSRASTDTQYF. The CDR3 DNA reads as TGTGCCACCAGCAGAGCAAGCACAGATACGCAGTATTTT.

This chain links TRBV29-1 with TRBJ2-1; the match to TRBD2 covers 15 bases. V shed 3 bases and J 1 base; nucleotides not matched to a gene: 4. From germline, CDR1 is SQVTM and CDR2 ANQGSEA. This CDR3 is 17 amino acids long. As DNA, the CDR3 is TGCAGCGTTGATGGACTAGCGGGAGGGCTTTCCTACAATGAGCAGTTCTTC. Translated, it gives CSVDGLAGGLSYNEQFF.

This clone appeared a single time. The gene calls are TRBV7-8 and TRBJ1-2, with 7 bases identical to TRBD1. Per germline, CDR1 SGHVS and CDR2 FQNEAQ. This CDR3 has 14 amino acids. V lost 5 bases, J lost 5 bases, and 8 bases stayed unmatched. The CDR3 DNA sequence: TGTGCCAGCAGCGACCGGACAGGAAATTATGGCTACACCTTC. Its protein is CASSDRTGNYGYTF.

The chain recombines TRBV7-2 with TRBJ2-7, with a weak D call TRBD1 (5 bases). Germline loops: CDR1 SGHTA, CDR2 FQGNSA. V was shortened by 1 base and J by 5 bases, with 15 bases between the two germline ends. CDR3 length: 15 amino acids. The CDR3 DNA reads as TGTGCCAGCAGCTTAGTGCGGCCAGGGATTAACGAGCAGTACTTC. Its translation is CASSLVRPGINEQYF. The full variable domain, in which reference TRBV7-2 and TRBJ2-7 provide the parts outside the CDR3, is GAGVSQSPSNKVTEKGKDVELRCDPISGHTALYWYRQSLGQGLEFLIYFQGNSAPDKSGLPSDRFSAERTGGSVSTLTIQRTQQEDSAVYLCASSLVRPGINEQYFGPGTRLTVT.

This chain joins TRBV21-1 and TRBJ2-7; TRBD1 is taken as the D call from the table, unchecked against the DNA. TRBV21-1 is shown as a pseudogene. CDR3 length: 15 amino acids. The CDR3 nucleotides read TGTGCCAGCAGCAAAATGGGACAGGGGACCTACGAGCAGTACTTC. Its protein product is CASSKMGQGTYEQYF.